One T cell receptor (beta chain) is described in this entry. The antigen is undetermined. Time point meaning: baseline pretreatment blood. As for treatment: 15 Gy SBRT to primary tumor, nephrectomy 4 weeks later. Trimming shortened V by 4 bases and J by 7 bases, and 11 bases separated the two germline ends. The CDR3 has 12 residues. Germline loops: CDR1 KGHSH, CDR2 LQKENI. These data belong to a study of radiation and T cells in renal cell carcinoma. For the study at large: Nephrectomy followed 15 Gy stereotactic body radiation by 4 weeks. General study results and limits: In blood, top tumor clones expanded by 2 weeks, shrinking by 4. Without pretreatment biopsies, baseline tumor clonotype presence was undetermined.

The assay was immunoSEQ multiplex PCR, and TCRdb's table has in-frame clones only and misses some. In the table there are about 49,000 clones, about 83% of which are singletons. The source was blood, collected from a patient whose treatment included radiotherapy and nephrectomy. V gene TRBV18 combines with J gene TRBJ2-7; D ambiguous. The receptor comes from a woman aged 70-85 years with renal cell carcinoma. The CDR3 is CASSREAMEQYF. DNA of the CDR3: TGTGCCAGCTCACGTGAGGCTATGGAGCAGTACTTC. The variable domain in full, with the rest retrieved from reference TRBV18 and TRBJ2-7, is NAGVMQNPRHLVRRRGQEARLRCSPMKGHSHVYWYRQLPEEGLKFMVYLQKENIIDESGMPKERFSAEFPKEGPSILRIQQVVRGDSAAYFCASSREAMEQYFGPGTRLTVT.